The clone carrying this TCR beta chain has more than one count but fewer than ten. What it binds is unknown. Sample-barcoded 5' priming and a J-beta primer mix drove a second PCR of roughly 6 to 12 cycles. Every cDNA molecule bore a tag from a template-switch adaptor containing 12 random nucleotides. All samples gave at least 2.5 million CDR3-containing paired-end reads. MiXCR was run by TCRdb on the 5' RACE reads, yielding one entry per CDR3 protein. This table holds more than 700,000 distinct CDR3 sequences, roughly 50% found once. These data originate in a study of blood T cells in healthy people across ages. Every donor provided 7.5 to 10 milliliters of peripheral blood. Germline V gives CDR1 MGHRA, CDR2 YSYEKL. The CDR3 spans 13 residues. Trimming left V 1 base short and J 3 bases short, with 7 bases between. Whole-study findings and limits: It was not known whether donors were CMV positive (a possible confounder of expanded clonotype changes).

The V and J genes are TRBV4-1 and TRBJ2-7; tentative D call: TRBD1 (5 bases). Input material: blood. The clonotype originates from a man older than 75 in good health. The CDR3 spells CASSQVDSYEQYF. In nucleotides, the CDR3 is TGCGCCAGCAGCCAAGTAGACAGCTACGAGCAGTACTTC.